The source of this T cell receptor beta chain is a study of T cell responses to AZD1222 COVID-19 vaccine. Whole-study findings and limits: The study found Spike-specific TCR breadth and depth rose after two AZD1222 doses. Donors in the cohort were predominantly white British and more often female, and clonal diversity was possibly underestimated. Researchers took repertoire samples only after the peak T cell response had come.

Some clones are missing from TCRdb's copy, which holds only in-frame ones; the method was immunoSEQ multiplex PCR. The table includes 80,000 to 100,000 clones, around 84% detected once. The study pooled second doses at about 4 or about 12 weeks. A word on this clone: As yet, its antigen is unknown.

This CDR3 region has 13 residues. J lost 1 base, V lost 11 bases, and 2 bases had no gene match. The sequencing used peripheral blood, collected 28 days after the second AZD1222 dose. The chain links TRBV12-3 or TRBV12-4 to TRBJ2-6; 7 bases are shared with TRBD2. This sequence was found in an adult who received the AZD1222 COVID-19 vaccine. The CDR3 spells CAVGGSGANVLTF. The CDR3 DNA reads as TGTGCCGTCGGGGGGTCTGGGGCCAACGTCCTGACTTTC.